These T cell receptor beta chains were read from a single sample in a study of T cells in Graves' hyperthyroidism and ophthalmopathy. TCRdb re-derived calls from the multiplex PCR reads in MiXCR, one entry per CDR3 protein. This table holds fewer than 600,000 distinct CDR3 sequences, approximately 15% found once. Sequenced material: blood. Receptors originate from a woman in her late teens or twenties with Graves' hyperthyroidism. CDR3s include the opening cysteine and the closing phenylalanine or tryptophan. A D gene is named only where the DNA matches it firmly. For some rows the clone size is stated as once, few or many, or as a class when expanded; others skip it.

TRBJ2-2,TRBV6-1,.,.,CASSEGTAYTGELFF,TGTGCCAGCAGTGAAGGTACGGCGTACACCGGGGAGCTGTTTTTT
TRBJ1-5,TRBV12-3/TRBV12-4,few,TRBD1,CASSLSGQGTGQPQHF,TGTGCCAGCAGTTTAAGTGGACAGGGGACTGGTCAGCCCCAGCATTTT
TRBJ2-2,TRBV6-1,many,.,CASRSSAGELFF,TGTGCCAGCAGGTCTAGCGCCGGGGAGCTGTTTTTT
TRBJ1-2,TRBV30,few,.,CAWSPGDYGYTF,TGTGCCTGGAGCCCAGGGGACTATGGCTACACCTTC
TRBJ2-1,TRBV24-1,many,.,CAGNNEQFF,TGTGCCGGGAACAATGAGCAGTTCTTC
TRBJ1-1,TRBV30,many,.,CAWSPGAEAFF,TGTGCCTGGAGTCCAGGGGCTGAAGCTTTCTTT
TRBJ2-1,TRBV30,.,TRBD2,CAGTSGRLSYNEQFF,TGTGCCGGAACTAGCGGGAGACTCTCCTACAATGAGCAGTTCTTC
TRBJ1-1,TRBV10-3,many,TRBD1,CAISRQGEADTEAFF,TGTGCCATCAGTAGACAGGGGGAAGCGGACACTGAAGCTTTCTTT
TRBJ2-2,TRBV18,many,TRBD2,CASSPDSGANTGELFF,TGTGCCAGCTCACCCGATAGCGGGGCCAACACCGGGGAGCTGTTTTTT
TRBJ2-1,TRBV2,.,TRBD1,CASSEAWDRNNEQFF,TGTGCCAGCAGTGAAGCCTGGGACAGAAACAATGAGCAGTTCTTC
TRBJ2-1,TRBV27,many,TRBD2,CASSLSPRTSGRRPYNEQFF,TGTGCCAGCAGTTTAAGCCCCAGGACTAGCGGGAGGAGACCCTACAATGAGCAGTTCTTC
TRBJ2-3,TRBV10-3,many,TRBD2,CAISGRGGLAGTSEFDTQYF,TGTGCCATCAGTGGACGCGGCGGTTTGGCCGGGACTAGCGAGTTTGATACGCAGTATTTT
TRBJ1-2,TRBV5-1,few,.,CASSPTPGRPNYGYTF,TGCGCCAGCAGCCCAACCCCTGGCCGACCTAACTATGGCTACACCTTC
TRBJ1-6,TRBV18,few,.,CASSLAGNQNSPLHF,TGTGCCAGCTCATTGGCAGGGAATCAAAATTCACCCCTCCACTTT
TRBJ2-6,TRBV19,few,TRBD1,CASRSGQGNGANVLTF,TGTGCCAGTAGGTCGGGACAGGGGAACGGGGCCAACGTCCTGACTTTC
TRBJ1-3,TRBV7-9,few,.,CASSLSSPGGNTIYF,TGTGCCAGCAGCTTATCCTCCCCGGGTGGAAACACCATATATTTT
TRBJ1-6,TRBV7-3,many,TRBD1,CASSRTGDSPLHF,TGTGCCAGCAGCAGGACAGGGGATTCACCCCTCCACTTT
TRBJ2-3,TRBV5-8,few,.,CASSWGTTDTQYF,TGTGCCAGCAGCTGGGGGACCACAGATACGCAGTATTTT
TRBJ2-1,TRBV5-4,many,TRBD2,CASIPLAGSNEQFF,TGTGCCAGCATCCCCCTAGCGGGGTCCAATGAGCAGTTCTTC
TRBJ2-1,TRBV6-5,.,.,CASSYLGTQFF,TGTGCCAGCAGTTACCTAGGGACCCAGTTCTTC
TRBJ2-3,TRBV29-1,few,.,CSVERYSTDTQYF,TGCAGCGTTGAAAGGTACAGCACAGATACGCAGTATTTT
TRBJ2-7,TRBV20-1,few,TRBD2,CSARGRGTSGRFGAYEQYF,TGCAGTGCTAGAGGACGGGGGACTAGCGGGAGGTTTGGAGCCTACGAGCAGTACTTC
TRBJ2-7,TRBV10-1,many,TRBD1,CASSDPGQQQYF,TGCGCCAGCAGTGACCCGGGACAGCAGCAGTACTTC
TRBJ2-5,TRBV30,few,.,CAWSVGGSETQYF,TGTGCCTGGAGTGTAGGGGGATCTGAGACCCAGTACTTC
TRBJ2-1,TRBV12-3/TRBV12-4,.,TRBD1,CASSSRGQGDEQFF,TGTGCCAGCAGTTCAAGGGGACAGGGGGATGAGCAGTTCTTC
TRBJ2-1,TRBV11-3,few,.,CASSFRSLANEQFF,TGTGCCAGCAGCTTCCGTTCACTAGCTAATGAGCAGTTCTTC
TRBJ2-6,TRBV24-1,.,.,CATSEPSASGANVLTF,TGTGCCACCAGTGAACCGTCGGCATCAGGGGCCAACGTCCTGACTTTC
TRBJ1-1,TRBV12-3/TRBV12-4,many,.,CATSWGGFTEAFF,TGTGCCACCTCTTGGGGGGGGTTTACTGAAGCTTTCTTT
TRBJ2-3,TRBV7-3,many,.,CASSLKQGHTDTQYF,TGTGCCAGCAGCTTAAAACAGGGACACACAGATACGCAGTATTTT
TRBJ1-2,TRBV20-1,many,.,CSARDLQGLRGYTF,TGCAGTGCTAGAGATCTGCAGGGCTTGCGTGGCTACACCTTC
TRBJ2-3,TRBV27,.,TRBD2,CASSLPSGRPETRDTQYF,TGTGCCAGCAGTTTGCCTAGCGGGAGGCCCGAGACCAGAGATACGCAGTATTTT
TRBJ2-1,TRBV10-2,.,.,CASSQGLGRNNEQFF,TGCGCCAGCAGCCAAGGATTGGGAAGGAACAATGAGCAGTTCTTC
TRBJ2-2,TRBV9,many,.,CASSNGQFTGELFF,TGTGCCAGCAGCAATGGACAGTTTACCGGGGAGCTGTTTTTT
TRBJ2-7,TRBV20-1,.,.,CSASPRVYSYEQYF,TGCAGTGCTAGCCCCCGCGTCTACTCCTACGAGCAGTACTTC
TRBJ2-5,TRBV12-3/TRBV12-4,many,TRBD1,CASRDRGLETQYF,TGTGCCAGCAGGGACAGGGGGCTAGAGACCCAGTACTTC
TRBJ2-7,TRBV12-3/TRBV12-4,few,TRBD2,CASSYRPSGRSGYEQYF,TGTGCCAGCAGTTATCGGCCTAGCGGGAGGTCCGGCTACGAGCAGTACTTC
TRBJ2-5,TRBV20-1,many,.,CSARDIGPLLETQYF,TGCAGTGCTAGAGATATAGGTCCCCTCCTGGAGACCCAGTACTTC
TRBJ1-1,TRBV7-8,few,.,CASNREGEAFF,TGTGCCAGCAATCGGGAGGGCGAAGCTTTCTTT
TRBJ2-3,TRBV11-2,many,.,CASSLDLESLYGQYF,TGTGCCAGCAGCTTAGATCTAGAATCCTTATACGGGCAGTATTTT
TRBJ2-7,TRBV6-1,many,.,CASTRQGDYEQYF,TGTGCCAGCACGAGGCAGGGTGACTACGAGCAGTACTTC
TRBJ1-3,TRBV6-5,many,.,CASSYLDSPSGGNTIYF,TGTGCCAGCAGTTACCTAGACAGCCCGTCTGGGGGAAACACCATATATTTT
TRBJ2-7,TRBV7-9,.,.,CASSLGPRDEQYF,TGTGCCAGCAGCTTAGGTCCTAGGGACGAGCAGTACTTC
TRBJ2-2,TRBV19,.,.,CATTSWFPKDTGELFF,TGTGCCACAACCAGTTGGTTCCCGAAGGACACCGGGGAGCTGTTTTTT
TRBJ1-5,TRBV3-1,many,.,CASSQDSISNQPQHF,TGTGCCAGCAGCCAAGATTCAATTAGCAATCAGCCCCAGCATTTT
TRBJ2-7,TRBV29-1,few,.,CSAGDYEQYF,TGCAGCGCAGGGGATTACGAGCAGTACTTC
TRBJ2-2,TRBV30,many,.,CAWMGPNTGELFF,TGTGCCTGGATGGGACCAAACACCGGGGAGCTGTTTTTT
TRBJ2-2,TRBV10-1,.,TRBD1,CASSEGTGFTGELFF,TGCGCCAGCAGTGAGGGGACAGGGTTCACCGGGGAGCTGTTTTTT
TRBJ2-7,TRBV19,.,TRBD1,CASTPTGYGYEQYF,TGTGCCAGTACCCCGACAGGGTACGGGTACGAGCAGTACTTC
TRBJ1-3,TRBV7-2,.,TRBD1,CASSITGGASGNTIYF,TGTGCCAGCAGCATAACAGGGGGCGCGTCTGGAAACACCATATATTTT
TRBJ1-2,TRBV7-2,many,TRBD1,CASRDRGIAGYTF,TGTGCCAGTCGGGACAGGGGAATTGCTGGCTACACCTTC
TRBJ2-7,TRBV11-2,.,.,CASSSPSDYEQYF,TGTGCCAGCAGCTCCCCGTCGGACTACGAGCAGTACTTC
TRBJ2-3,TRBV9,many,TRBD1,CASSARQGPGDTQYF,TGTGCCAGCAGCGCCCGACAGGGGCCTGGGGATACGCAGTATTTT
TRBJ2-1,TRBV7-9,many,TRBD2,CASSLGTSGTYNEQFF,TGTGCCAGCAGCCTCGGGACTAGCGGTACATACAATGAGCAGTTCTTC
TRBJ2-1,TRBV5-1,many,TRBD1,CASSSGQGINEQFF,TGCGCCAGCAGCTCCGGACAGGGGATCAATGAGCAGTTCTTC
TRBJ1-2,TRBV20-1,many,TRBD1,CSANRDRINYGYTF,TGCAGTGCCAATCGGGACAGGATAAACTATGGCTACACCTTC